This is a list of T cell receptor beta chains from one sample in a study of blood T cell repertoires in COVID-19. Profiled with immunoSEQ multiplex PCR; TCRdb holds only in-frame clones, not every one. This sample yields about 130,000 clones, of which roughly 90% are seen a single time; 4.6% belongs to the top ten. The sample taken for sequencing was peripheral blood. These receptors were collected from a man in his 60s with COVID-19, enrolled during active disease. Both conserved end residues are part of each CDR3. Fields, in order: V gene, D gene, J gene, CDR3 protein. A D gene is named only where the DNA matches it firmly.

>TRBV11-2|TRBD1|TRBJ2-5
CASSLAFLTGEGTQYF
>TRBV6-5|NA|TRBJ2-5
CASSLRSGETQYF
>TRBV2|NA|TRBJ2-7
CASAQGGGPTYEQYF
>TRBV6-5|TRBD1|TRBJ2-7
CASSFSTGAYEQYF
>TRBV6-2/TRBV6-3|TRBD1|TRBJ2-7
CASSPRQGREQYF
>TRBV7-3|NA|TRBJ2-5
CASSTVGGVQETQYF
>TRBV7-2|TRBD1|TRBJ2-2
CASSLAGGGGELFF
>TRBV19|NA|TRBJ2-5
CASTDRVEETQYF
>TRBV15|TRBD1|TRBJ2-7
CATSGAGTGPSYEQYF
>TRBV5-5|TRBD1|TRBJ1-5
CASSLGASRGPNQPQHF
>TRBV6-5|NA|TRBJ2-3
CASRWTSTDTQYF
>TRBV7-9|TRBD2|TRBJ2-2
CASRPGLANTGELFF
>TRBV28|TRBD1|TRBJ2-7
CASSSTGGFEQYF
>TRBV2|NA|TRBJ1-1
CASSRQGPNTEAFF
>TRBV29-1|NA|TRBJ2-3
CSVRDLADTQYF
>TRBV6-2/TRBV6-3|TRBD2|TRBJ2-7
CASSYGEGAEQYF
>TRBV30|NA|TRBJ1-6
CAWTVQKNSPLHF
>TRBV6-1|NA|TRBJ1-6
CASSEALRGAADNSPLHF
>TRBV19|NA|TRBJ1-3
CASSIGNSGNTIYF
>TRBV5-1|TRBD1|TRBJ2-7
CASSGDRGYEQYF
>TRBV4-3|TRBD1|TRBJ2-7
CASSSGTGHQYEQYF
>TRBV5-1|TRBD1|TRBJ2-3
CASSLAGTGDSDTQYF
>TRBV2|TRBD2|TRBJ2-4
CASSYTGGENIQYF
>TRBV7-6|NA|TRBJ2-3
CASSSRADTQYF
>TRBV5-1|TRBD1|TRBJ2-1
CASSLEAGGMNEQFF
>TRBV2|TRBD2|TRBJ2-2
CASSETSGRTGELFF
>TRBV24-1|TRBD1|TRBJ2-7
CATSDPGQGGYEQYF
>TRBV15|TRBD2|TRBJ2-1
CATSREREGHEQFF
>TRBV11-3|TRBD2|TRBJ2-5
CASSLSSGVGETQYF
>TRBV6-5|TRBD2|TRBJ2-7
CASTRLAGVYEQYF
>TRBV11-1|NA|TRBJ1-1
CASSLLLEDTEAFF
>TRBV2|NA|TRBJ1-4
CASSVGGDEKLFF
>TRBV19|NA|TRBJ1-1
CASSMAWGGEGTEAFF
>TRBV5-5|NA|TRBJ2-5
CASSLPAAKETQYF
>TRBV5-1|TRBD1|TRBJ2-1
CASSFGTGGYNEQFF
>TRBV12-3/TRBV12-4|NA|TRBJ2-7
CASSPVSYEQYF
>TRBV19|TRBD2|TRBJ2-7
CASSIRTSGSSYEQYF
>TRBV7-3|NA|TRBJ2-1
CASSFRDTTYNEQFF
>TRBV24-1|NA|TRBJ1-1
CATGEAGNTEAFF
>TRBV2|TRBD1|TRBJ2-2
CASSDAKDRVVTGELFF
>TRBV12-5|NA|TRBJ2-7
CASGLVPRSYEQYF
>TRBV6-2/TRBV6-3|NA|TRBJ1-2
CASSDPGPLGNGYTF
>TRBV11-2|NA|TRBJ1-4
CASSFGGEKLFF
>TRBV11-3|NA|TRBJ2-5
CASSLRGRAIETQYF
>TRBV6-1|NA|TRBJ2-6
CASSGPGLGSGANVLTF
>TRBV5-4|TRBD1|TRBJ1-3
CASSPGQGAAGNTIYF
>TRBV10-1|NA|TRBJ2-7
CASSEAGQPNEQYF
>TRBV4-2|NA|TRBJ1-2
CASSQDEARERNYGYTF